Below, 5 T cell receptor beta chains from the same sample are listed, as sequenced in a study of blood T cell repertoires in COVID-19. Libraries were prepared by immunoSEQ multiplex PCR; TCRdb keeps only in-frame clonotypes and omits some of them. This table holds under 250,000 clones, 75% to 90% found once. The specimen sequenced was PBMCs or T cells enriched from blood (not recorded which). The receptor set was obtained from a woman in her 30s who had been exposed to COVID-19.

The rearrangement joins TRBV24-1 to TRBJ2-7; 8 positions match TRBD2. Unmatched junction bases numbered 26, after V lost 5 bases and J lost 3 bases. CDR3 length: 21 residues. CDR1 and CDR2 (germline): KGHDR, SFDVKD. The CDR3 region is CATSVVSRGTRARERDYEQYF. The DNA of the CDR3 is TGTGCCACCAGTGTGGTCAGCCGAGGGACTAGAGCCCGGGAGAGGGACTACGAGCAGTACTTC.

The V gene is TRBV11-2, the J gene TRBJ2-1; maybe TRBD2 (6 bases). The germline gives CDR1 SGHAT, CDR2 FQNNGV. V was cut by 0 bases and J by 8 bases, with 14 bases left in between. CDR3 length: 15 residues. This chain's CDR3 is CASSLEAGLGYEQFF. The CDR3 DNA follows: TGTGCCAGCAGCTTAGAGGCGGGACTGGGGTATGAGCAGTTCTTC.

The chain uses TRBV5-4 and TRBJ2-7; TRBD1 agrees at 7 bases. V dropped 5 bases and J dropped 10; count of bases not matched to a gene: 12. Germline V gene sequence: CDR1 SGHNT, CDR2 YYREEE (reference sequence). The CDR3 runs to 13 residues. CDR3 nucleotides: TGTGCCAGCAGTTCACCCGGGACAGCGAACCAGTACTTC. Protein: CASSSPGTANQYF.

In this sample, this clone turned up once. The V and J genes are TRBV19 and TRBJ2-3; TRBD1 might be the D (6 bases). Germline CDR1 is LNHDA and CDR2 is SQIVND (reference sequence). The CDR3 spans 14 residues. Trimming removed 0 bases at V and 3 bases at J, with 7 bases between. CDR3 sequence: CASSIDQGTDTQYF. The DNA for the CDR3 is TGTGCCAGTAGTATAGATCAGGGGACAGATACGCAGTATTTT.

The chain recombines TRBV7-3 with TRBJ2-3; D not certain. V was clipped by 5 bases and J by 4 bases, with 13 bases between them. The V gene's germline CDR1 is SGHTA and CDR2 FQGTGA. This CDR3 is 14 amino acids long. The CDR3 here is CASSLGAEADTQYF. CDR3 bases: TGTGCCAGCAGCCTCGGAGCAGAGGCAGATACGCAGTATTTT.